Sequencing of this T cell receptor beta chain was carried out in a study of cytomegalovirus exposure and HLA in healthy donors. Study background: Around 78 million unique TCR sequences came from HLA-typed donors in an early release.

The CDR3 is 13 amino acids. Deletions cut 8 bases from V and 7 bases from J, with 17 bases between. Looked up from germline, CDR1 is MNHEY and CDR2 is SMNVEV (reference sequence). The PCR had 60 Vbeta and 13 Jbeta primers. Authors' analysis steps: The count from a later analysis was 79 million or so unique TCR beta chains, 9 million to 12 million of them shared. Only in-frame clones appear in the TCRdb table, and some are missing; sequencing was by immunoSEQ multiplex PCR. The V and J calls and clone size are taken from that table; D and trimming were inferred from the DNA. The listing contains under 250,000 clones. Study findings and constraints: Sequencing likely produced, as an artifact, a cluster of highly shared sequence variants.

About this clone: Its cognate antigen is unknown.

The clonotype originates from a girl aged 2 to 9 in good health and CMV-seropositive. The chain is built from TRBV27 and TRBJ1-2; D call uncertain. Source material: PBMCs. This CDR3 reads CASGWQANRGYTF. Written as DNA, the CDR3 is TGTGCCAGCGGATGGCAGGCTAATCGTGGCTACACCTTC.